The 30 T cell receptor beta chains reported below all come from one sample, sequenced in a study of T cells after yellow fever vaccination. Each CDR3 protein is one row after TCRdb ran MiXCR on the 5' RACE reads. In the table there are a few hundred thousand distinct CDR3 sequences, around 6.8% of which are singletons. The sample consisted of PBMCs, taken around 45 days after the first yellow fever vaccination. The receptor set was obtained from a man aged 18 to 35 who received the YFV17D yellow fever vaccine.

A few counts support this clonotype. The chain links TRBV7-2 to TRBJ1-5, with 9 bases that match TRBD1. CDR1 and CDR2 (germline): SGHTA, FQGNSA. The CDR3 loop spans 15 amino acids. Trimming at V came to 1 base and at J to 7 bases, leaving 5 bases not matched to a gene. DNA of the CDR3: TGTGCCAGCAGCTTAGTGGGACAGGGACAGCAGCCCCAGCATTTT. Its protein is CASSLVGQGQQPQHF.

This clonotype was seen repeatedly, ten times or more. V and J are TRBV9 and TRBJ1-4, with D tentatively TRBD1 (6 bases). The CDR3 is made up of 15 amino acids. Germline CDR1 is SGDLS and CDR2 is YYNGEE. The V gene lost 3 bases and the J gene lost 2 bases, with 11 bases spanning the gap. As DNA, the CDR3 is TGTGCCAGCAGCGGCCGGGGGCTGACTAATGAAAAACTGTTTTTT. This translates into CASSGRGLTNEKLFF.

V and J are TRBV18 and TRBJ2-1, with a tentative D call TRBD1 (6 bases). From germline, CDR1 is KGHSH and CDR2 LQKENI. The CDR3 length is 15 residues. Between the trimmed V and J ends, which lost 5 bases and 4 bases, there was a span of 15 bases. The CDR3 is CASSSQSDSYNEQFF. Here the CDR3 DNA reads TGTGCCAGCTCATCGCAGTCGGACAGTTACAATGAGCAGTTCTTC.

In this sample, this clonotype turned up a few times. The CDR3 protein is CASSQDRGFVMNTEAFF. Written as DNA, the CDR3 is TGTGCCAGCAGCCAAGACAGGGGGTTCGTGATGAACACTGAAGCTTTCTTT. This sequence joins TRBV11-2 and TRBJ1-1; 9 nucleotides agree with TRBD1. The germline gives CDR1 SGHAT, CDR2 FQNNGV. Trimming removed 5 bases from V and 0 bases from J; junction bases left unmatched: 10. CDR3 length: 17 amino acids.

This clonotype came up many times. The chain is built from TRBV5-1 and TRBJ1-1; the D is unclear. The V and J ends lost 4 bases and 5 bases respectively, with 15 bases between them. The CDR3 is 14 amino acids. CDR1 is SGHRS, CDR2 YFSETQ, per germline. The CDR3 DNA reads as TGCGCCAGCAGCCCGGCGACCTCGAAGACTGAAGCTTTCTTT. It translates to CASSPATSKTEAFF.

CDR3 bases: TGTGCCAGCAGTAGGGGACAGCTCCCTGGAAACACCATATATTTT. This gives the protein CASSRGQLPGNTIYF. The gene calls are TRBV6-1 and TRBJ1-3, with TRBD1 matching 7 bases. The V segment lost 5 bases and the J segment 2 bases; nucleotides outside the gene matches: 6. From germline, CDR1 is MNHNS and CDR2 SASEGT. CDR3 length: 15 amino acids.

There are many counts of this clonotype. The CDR3 loop reads CSVRQGHYGYTF. In DNA, the CDR3 is TGCAGCGTCAGACAGGGACATTATGGCTACACCTTC. This chain joins TRBV29-1 and TRBJ1-2; 7 nucleotides line up with TRBD1. Germline values: CDR1 SQVTM, CDR2 ANQGSEA. V trimming: 6 bases; J trimming: 5 bases; junction bases outside the gene matches: 6. The CDR3 has 12 residues.

This clonotype was counted a few times. The chain combines TRBV6-2 or TRBV6-3 with TRBJ2-3; 7 bases agree with TRBD2. The CDR3 runs to 14 residues. The trim removed 2 bases at V and 11 bases at J, leaving 10 bases unmatched. CDR1 is MNHEY, CDR2 SVGEGT, per germline. Here the CDR3 DNA reads TGTGCCAGCAGTTACGCGGGCCGGGAGGCGATGCAGTATTTT. This sequence encodes CASSYAGREAMQYF.

This clonotype was seen a handful of times. The rearrangement links TRBV19 to TRBJ2-2; 7 bases match TRBD1. CDR1 is LNHDA, CDR2 SQIVND, per germline (reference sequence). The CDR3 has 13 residues. V lost 5 bases and J lost 9; bases outside the gene matches: 6. The CDR3 reads CASSPADRRELFF. CDR3 nucleotides: TGTGCCAGTAGTCCGGCGGACAGGCGGGAGCTGTTTTTT. Full variable domain (missing parts from reference TRBV19 and TRBJ2-2): DGGITQSPKYLFRKEGQNVTLSCEQNLNHDAMYWYRQDPGQGLRLIYYSQIVNDFQKGDIAEGYSVSREKKESFPLTVTSAQKNPTAFYLCASSPADRRELFFGEGSRLTVL.

A note on this clonotype: The junction shows a germline mismatch at one end, possibly a read error. The chain has TRBV11-2 and TRBJ2-5; D unresolved. The CDR3 covers 11 residues. Germline CDR1 reads SGHAT; CDR2 reads FQNNGV. The CDR3 here is CASSFRESQYF. CDR3 in DNA: TGTGCCAGCAGCTTCCGAGAGAGCCAGTACTTC.

There are a few counts of this clonotype. Here the CDR3 reads CSARDGNTGELFF. DNA for the CDR3: TGCAGTGCTAGAGACGGGAACACCGGGGAGCTGTTTTTT. J is TRBJ2-2 and V is TRBV20-1; no clear D gene. Germline CDR1 and CDR2: DFQATT and SNEGSKA (reference sequence). The CDR3 runs 13 residues. V was cut by 0 bases and J by 1 base, with 3 bases left in between.

This clonotype has a handful of counts. The gene calls are TRBV12-3 or TRBV12-4 and TRBJ2-3, with 13 bases identical to TRBD2. The length of the CDR3 is 20 residues. V was clipped by 1 base and J by 0 bases; unmatched bases: 10. Here the CDR3 reads CASSLVPGLAGVKSTDTQYF. CDR3 nucleotides: TGTGCCAGCAGTTTAGTCCCCGGACTAGCGGGGGTAAAGAGCACAGATACGCAGTATTTT.

This clonotype was seen a handful of times. The chain is built from TRBV4-2 and TRBJ2-3; D is unresolved. Germline CDR1 and CDR2: LGHNA and YNFKEQ. V lost 0 bases and J lost 6, with 4 bases in between. The CDR3 sequence is 12 residues long. The CDR3: CASSQDGDTQYF. CDR3 sequence (DNA): TGTGCCAGCAGCCAAGATGGGGATACGCAGTATTTT.

Only a few counts were recorded for this clonotype. V and J are TRBV7-2 and TRBJ2-3; a weak D match, TRBD1 (5 bases). This CDR3 contains 14 residues. CDR1 is SGHTA and CDR2 is FQGNSA in the germline V gene. Trimming took off 0 bases at V and 8 bases at J, with 12 bases between the two ends. CDR3 DNA sequence: TGTGCCAGCAGCTTAGCGGCAGGGTCAGGTACGCAGTATTTT. Amino acids: CASSLAAGSGTQYF.

This clonotype was recorded at least ten times. The chain combines TRBV12-3 or TRBV12-4 with TRBJ2-3; D is tentatively TRBD1 or TRBD2 (5 bases each). CDR3 length: 17 residues. Trimming removed 4 bases at V and 5 bases at J, with 22 bases between. CDR3 nucleotide sequence: TGTGCCAGCAGTTACCTCCCCGGCAGGGAGAAGGAAGATACGCAGTATTTT. Amino acids: CASSYLPGREKEDTQYF.

This clonotype occurred many times. This chain connects TRBV7-2 to TRBJ2-7; TRBD1 might be the D (6 bases). The ends were cut back, 5 bases at V and 6 bases at J, with 11 bases in the middle. This CDR3 has 12 amino acids. Germline values: CDR1 SGHTA, CDR2 FQGNSA. CDR3 coding DNA: TGTGCCAGCAGCGATGACAGGTCCGAGCAGTACTTC. It codes for CASSDDRSEQYF.

This clonotype came up a few times. This chain uses TRBV5-1 with TRBJ1-4; maybe TRBD1 (5 bases). This CDR3 comprises 14 residues. In germline, CDR1 is SGHRS, CDR2 YFSETQ. V lost 4 bases and J lost 4, with 11 bases in between. The CDR3 region has the DNA TGCGCCAGCAGCATTGACAGCGGTAATGAAAAACTGTTTTTT. It encodes CASSIDSGNEKLFF.

This clonotype was found many times. The chain has TRBV2 and TRBJ1-2; 7 nucleotides align to TRBD1. Germline V gene sequence: CDR1 SNHLY, CDR2 FYNNEI. Trimming took 5 bases from V and 3 from J; bases not matched to a gene: 3. This CDR3 has 13 amino acids. CDR3 in DNA: TGTGCCAGCAGTCGACAGGGTGACTATGGCTACACCTTC. Encoded protein: CASSRQGDYGYTF.

This clonotype was seen a handful of times. The gene calls are TRBV5-1 and TRBJ2-5; D perhaps matches TRBD2 (6 bases). Trimming stripped 2 bases from V and 5 bases from J, with 10 bases between. CDR1 is SGHRS and CDR2 is YFSETQ in the germline V gene. This CDR3 spans 13 amino acids. DNA of the CDR3: TGCGCCAGCAGCTTAGGGACTTACGAGACCCAGTACTTC. It specifies CASSLGTYETQYF.

The sample holds a few counts of this clonotype. The chain employs TRBV7-2 and TRBJ1-2; the match to TRBD1 covers 8 bases. Looked up from germline, CDR1 is SGHTA and CDR2 is FQGNSA. The CDR3 is 14 residues long. V lost 5 bases and J lost 1; bases outside the gene matches: 3. The CDR3 spells CASSDRGGNYGYTF. The CDR3 DNA sequence: TGTGCCAGCAGCGACAGGGGCGGTAACTATGGCTACACCTTC.

This clonotype was seen at least ten times. The chain uses TRBV4-1 and TRBJ2-3; D call uncertain. Germline assignment: CDR1 MGHRA and CDR2 YSYEKL. Trimming shortened V by 4 bases and J by 6 bases, and 8 bases separated the two germline ends. The CDR3 consists of 12 residues. The CDR3 DNA reads TGCGCCAGCAGCCCATTGGGGGATACGCAGTATTTT. Translated: CASSPLGDTQYF.

This sequence joins TRBV4-1 and TRBJ2-7, with D unresolved. The CDR3 consists of 14 residues. Germline V CDR1 and CDR2: MGHRA, YSYEKL. The germline V and J ends were trimmed by 0 bases and 2 bases, with 8 bases remaining between them. As DNA, the CDR3 is TGCGCCAGCAGCCAAGATACCCTAACCTACGAGCAGTACGTC. This encodes CASSQDTLTYEQYV.

The table lists this clonotype with a few counts. The chain joins TRBV7-9 to TRBJ2-3, with a weak D call TRBD2 (7 bases). The V end was cut by 7 bases, the J end by 1 base, with 15 bases between. The CDR3 contains 15 residues. The V gene's germline CDR1 is SEHNR and CDR2 FQNEAQ (reference sequence). The CDR3 loop is CASTLGGHGTDTQYF. CDR3 bases: TGTGCCAGCACGCTCGGGGGGCACGGCACAGATACGCAGTATTTT.

This clonotype was observed at least ten times. This chain connects TRBV7-8 to TRBJ2-7; D not certain. CDR3 length equals 14 residues. CDR1 is SGHVS and CDR2 is FQNEAQ in the germline V gene. The V end lost 4 bases, the J end lost 7 bases, and 17 bases lay between the germline ends. Written as DNA, the CDR3 is TGTGCCAGCAGCTCGGGCGTAGGGCAATTTGAGCAGTACGTC. Translating gives CASSSGVGQFEQYV.

V gene TRBV5-4 combines with J gene TRBJ1-1; possibly TRBD1 for D (5 bases). Germline CDR1 reads SGHNT; CDR2 reads YYREEE (reference sequence). The ends were cut back, 0 bases at V and 1 base at J, with 13 bases in the middle. There are 16 residues in the CDR3. The CDR3 DNA is TGTGCCAGCAGCTTGGGGTCCGGCAGGGCGAACACTGAAGCTTTCTTT. It codes for CASSLGSGRANTEAFF.

The chain is built from TRBV5-5 and TRBJ1-4; 9 bases map to TRBD1. The germline gives CDR1 SGHKS, CDR2 YYEKEE (reference sequence). This CDR3 is built from 14 residues. V was pared by 4 bases and J by 10 bases, with 8 bases of the junction left unmatched. CDR3 sequence: CASSEGQGLGKLFF. CDR3 in DNA: TGTGCCAGCAGCGAGGGACAGGGATTAGGAAAACTGTTTTTT.

V is TRBV5-1 and J is TRBJ1-3; no reliable D call. V was pared by 4 bases and J by 1 base, with 15 bases between. Germline CDR1 and CDR2: SGHRS and YFSETQ. There are 16 residues in the CDR3. CDR3 bases: TGCGCCAGCAGCCCCGGAGGCGTATTTTCTGGAAACACCATATATTTT. Its protein product is CASSPGGVFSGNTIYF.

The rearrangement joins TRBV14 to TRBJ1-3; D is ambiguous. This CDR3 is 11 amino acids long. CDR1 is SGHDN, CDR2 FVKESK, per germline. V was cut by 1 base and J by 5 bases, with 0 bases left in between. CDR3 amino acids: CASSQGNTIYF. The CDR3 nucleotides are TGTGCCAGCAGCCAAGGAAACACCATATATTTT.

The rearrangement joins TRBV7-9 to TRBJ1-2, with a weak D call TRBD1 (5 bases). With 5 bases removed from V and 2 bases from J, the gap between germline ends came to 12 bases. The CDR3 contains 14 residues. CDR1 and CDR2 (germline): SEHNR, FQNEAQ (reference sequence). Here the CDR3 reads CASSLFRGNYGYTF. CDR3 bases: TGTGCCAGCAGCCTGTTCCGGGGGAACTATGGCTACACCTTC.

This sequence joins TRBV4-3 and TRBJ2-2, with 10 bases lining up with TRBD2. J gave up 7 bases and V 2 bases, and 7 bases lay outside the gene matches. CDR1 and CDR2 (germline): LGHNA, YSLEER. The CDR3 is 16 residues long. In nucleotides, the CDR3 is TGCGCCAGCAGCCAATTAGCGGGGGGAACGGGCGGGGAGCTGTTTTTT. Protein sequence: CASSQLAGGTGGELFF.